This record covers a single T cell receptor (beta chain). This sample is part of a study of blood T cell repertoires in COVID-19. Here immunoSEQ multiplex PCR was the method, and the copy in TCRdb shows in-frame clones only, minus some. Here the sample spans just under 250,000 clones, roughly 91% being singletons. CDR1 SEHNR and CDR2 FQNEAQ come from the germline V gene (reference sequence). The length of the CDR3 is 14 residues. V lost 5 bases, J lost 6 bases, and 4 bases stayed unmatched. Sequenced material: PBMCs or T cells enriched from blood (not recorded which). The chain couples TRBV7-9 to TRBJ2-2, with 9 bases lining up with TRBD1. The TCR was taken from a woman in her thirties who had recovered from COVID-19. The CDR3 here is CASSGGTGSGELFF. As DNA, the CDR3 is TGTGCCAGCAGCGGTGGGACAGGGTCCGGGGAGCTGTTTTTT.